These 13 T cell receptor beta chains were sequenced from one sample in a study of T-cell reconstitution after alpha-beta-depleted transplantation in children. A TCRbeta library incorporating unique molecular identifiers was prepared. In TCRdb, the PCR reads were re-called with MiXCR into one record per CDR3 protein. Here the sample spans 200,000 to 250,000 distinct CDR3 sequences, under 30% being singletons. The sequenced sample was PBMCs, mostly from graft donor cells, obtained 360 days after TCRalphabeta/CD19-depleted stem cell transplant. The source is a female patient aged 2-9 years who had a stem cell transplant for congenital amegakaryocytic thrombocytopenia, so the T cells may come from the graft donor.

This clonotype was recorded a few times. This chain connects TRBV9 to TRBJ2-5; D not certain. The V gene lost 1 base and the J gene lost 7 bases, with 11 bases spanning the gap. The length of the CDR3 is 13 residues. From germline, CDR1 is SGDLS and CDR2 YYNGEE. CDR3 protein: CASSVSESGTQYF. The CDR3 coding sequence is TGTGCCAGCAGCGTATCGGAATCCGGGACCCAGTACTTC.

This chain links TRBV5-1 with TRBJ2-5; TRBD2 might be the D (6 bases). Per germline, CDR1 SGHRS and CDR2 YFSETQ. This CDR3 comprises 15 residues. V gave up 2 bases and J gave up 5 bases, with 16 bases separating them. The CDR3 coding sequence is TGCGCCAGCAGCTTCCTACTTTTACGGGGGGAGACCCAGTACTTC. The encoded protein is CASSFLLLRGETQYF.

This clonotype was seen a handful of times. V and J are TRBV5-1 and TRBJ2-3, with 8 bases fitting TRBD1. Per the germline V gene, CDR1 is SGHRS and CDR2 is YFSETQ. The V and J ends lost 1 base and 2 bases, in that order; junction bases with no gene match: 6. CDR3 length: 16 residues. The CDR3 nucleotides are TGCGCCAGCAGCTTGCATCGGCAGGGGGCCACAGATACGCAGTATTTT. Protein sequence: CASSLHRQGATDTQYF.

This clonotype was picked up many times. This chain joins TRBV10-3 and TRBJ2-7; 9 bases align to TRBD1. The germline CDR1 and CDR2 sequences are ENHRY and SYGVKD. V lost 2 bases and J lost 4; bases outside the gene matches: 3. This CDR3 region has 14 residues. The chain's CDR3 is CAISEGDRAYEQYF. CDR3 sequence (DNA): TGTGCCATCAGTGAGGGGGACAGGGCATACGAGCAGTACTTC.

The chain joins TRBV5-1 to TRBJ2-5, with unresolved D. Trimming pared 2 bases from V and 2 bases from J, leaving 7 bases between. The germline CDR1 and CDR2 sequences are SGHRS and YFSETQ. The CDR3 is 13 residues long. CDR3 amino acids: CASSFEVQETQYF. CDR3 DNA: TGCGCCAGCAGCTTTGAAGTGCAAGAGACCCAGTACTTC.

The DNA of the CDR3 is TGTGCCACCAGCAGAGAAGGACACGAAAAACTGTTTTTT. Its translation is CATSREGHEKLFF. This chain joins TRBV15 and TRBJ1-4; the D gene is possibly TRBD1 (5 bases). V gave up 0 bases and J gave up 8 bases, with 7 bases separating them. The CDR3 contains 13 residues. The germline CDR1 and CDR2 sequences are LNHNV and YYDKDF (reference sequence).

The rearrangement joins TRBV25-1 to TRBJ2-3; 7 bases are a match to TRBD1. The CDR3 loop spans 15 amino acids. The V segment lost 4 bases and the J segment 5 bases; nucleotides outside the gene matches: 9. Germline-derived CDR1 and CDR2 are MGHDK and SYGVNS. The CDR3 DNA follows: TGTGCCAGCAGTGGGCAACAGGGGCCGGGAGATACGCAGTATTTT. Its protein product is CASSGQQGPGDTQYF.

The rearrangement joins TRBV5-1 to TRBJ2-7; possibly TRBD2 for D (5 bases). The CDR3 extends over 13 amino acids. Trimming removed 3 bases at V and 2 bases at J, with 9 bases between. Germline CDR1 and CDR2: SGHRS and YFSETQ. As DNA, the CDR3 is TGCGCCAGCAGCTCCGGGATGGCCTACGAGCAGTACTTC. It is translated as CASSSGMAYEQYF.

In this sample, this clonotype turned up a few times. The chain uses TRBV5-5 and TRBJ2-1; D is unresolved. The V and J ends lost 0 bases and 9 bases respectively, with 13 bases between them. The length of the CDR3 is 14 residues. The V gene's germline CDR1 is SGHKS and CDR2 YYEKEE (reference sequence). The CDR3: CASSLGSPTGEQFF. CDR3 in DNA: TGTGCCAGCAGCTTGGGTTCTCCCACGGGTGAGCAGTTCTTC.

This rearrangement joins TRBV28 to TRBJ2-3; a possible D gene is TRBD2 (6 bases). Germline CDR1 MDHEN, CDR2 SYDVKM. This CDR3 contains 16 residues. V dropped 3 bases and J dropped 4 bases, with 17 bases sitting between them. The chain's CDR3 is CASSLRAGGEADTQYF. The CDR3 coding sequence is TGTGCCAGCAGTTTGCGCGCCGGGGGTGAGGCAGATACGCAGTATTTT. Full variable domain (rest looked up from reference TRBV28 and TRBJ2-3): DVKVTQSSRYLVKRTGEKVFLECVQDMDHENMFWYRQDPGLGLRLIYFSYDVKMKEKGDIPEGYSVSREKKERFSLILESASTNQTSMYLCASSLRAGGEADTQYFGPGTRLTVL.

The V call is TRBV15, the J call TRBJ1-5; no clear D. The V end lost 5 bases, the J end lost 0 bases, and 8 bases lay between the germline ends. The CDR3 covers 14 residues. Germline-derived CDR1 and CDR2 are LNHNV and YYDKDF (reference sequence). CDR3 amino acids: CATSSRGSNQPQHF. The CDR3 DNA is TGTGCCACCAGCTCCCGGGGTAGCAATCAGCCCCAGCATTTT.

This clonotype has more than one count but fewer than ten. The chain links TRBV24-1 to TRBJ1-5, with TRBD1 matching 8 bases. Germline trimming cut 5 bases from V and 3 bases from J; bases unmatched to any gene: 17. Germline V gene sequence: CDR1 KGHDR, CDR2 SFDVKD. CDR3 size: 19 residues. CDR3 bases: TGTGCCACCAGTGCCGCCCCGGGACAGGCCCACGATCTCAATCAGCCCCAGCATTTT. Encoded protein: CATSAAPGQAHDLNQPQHF.

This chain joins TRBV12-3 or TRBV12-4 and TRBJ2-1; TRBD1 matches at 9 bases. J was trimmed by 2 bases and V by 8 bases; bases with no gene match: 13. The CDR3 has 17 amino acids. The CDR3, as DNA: TGTGCCAGCGAGTTTGGAAACCGGGACAGGGCCTACAATGAGCAGTTCTTC. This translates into CASEFGNRDRAYNEQFF.